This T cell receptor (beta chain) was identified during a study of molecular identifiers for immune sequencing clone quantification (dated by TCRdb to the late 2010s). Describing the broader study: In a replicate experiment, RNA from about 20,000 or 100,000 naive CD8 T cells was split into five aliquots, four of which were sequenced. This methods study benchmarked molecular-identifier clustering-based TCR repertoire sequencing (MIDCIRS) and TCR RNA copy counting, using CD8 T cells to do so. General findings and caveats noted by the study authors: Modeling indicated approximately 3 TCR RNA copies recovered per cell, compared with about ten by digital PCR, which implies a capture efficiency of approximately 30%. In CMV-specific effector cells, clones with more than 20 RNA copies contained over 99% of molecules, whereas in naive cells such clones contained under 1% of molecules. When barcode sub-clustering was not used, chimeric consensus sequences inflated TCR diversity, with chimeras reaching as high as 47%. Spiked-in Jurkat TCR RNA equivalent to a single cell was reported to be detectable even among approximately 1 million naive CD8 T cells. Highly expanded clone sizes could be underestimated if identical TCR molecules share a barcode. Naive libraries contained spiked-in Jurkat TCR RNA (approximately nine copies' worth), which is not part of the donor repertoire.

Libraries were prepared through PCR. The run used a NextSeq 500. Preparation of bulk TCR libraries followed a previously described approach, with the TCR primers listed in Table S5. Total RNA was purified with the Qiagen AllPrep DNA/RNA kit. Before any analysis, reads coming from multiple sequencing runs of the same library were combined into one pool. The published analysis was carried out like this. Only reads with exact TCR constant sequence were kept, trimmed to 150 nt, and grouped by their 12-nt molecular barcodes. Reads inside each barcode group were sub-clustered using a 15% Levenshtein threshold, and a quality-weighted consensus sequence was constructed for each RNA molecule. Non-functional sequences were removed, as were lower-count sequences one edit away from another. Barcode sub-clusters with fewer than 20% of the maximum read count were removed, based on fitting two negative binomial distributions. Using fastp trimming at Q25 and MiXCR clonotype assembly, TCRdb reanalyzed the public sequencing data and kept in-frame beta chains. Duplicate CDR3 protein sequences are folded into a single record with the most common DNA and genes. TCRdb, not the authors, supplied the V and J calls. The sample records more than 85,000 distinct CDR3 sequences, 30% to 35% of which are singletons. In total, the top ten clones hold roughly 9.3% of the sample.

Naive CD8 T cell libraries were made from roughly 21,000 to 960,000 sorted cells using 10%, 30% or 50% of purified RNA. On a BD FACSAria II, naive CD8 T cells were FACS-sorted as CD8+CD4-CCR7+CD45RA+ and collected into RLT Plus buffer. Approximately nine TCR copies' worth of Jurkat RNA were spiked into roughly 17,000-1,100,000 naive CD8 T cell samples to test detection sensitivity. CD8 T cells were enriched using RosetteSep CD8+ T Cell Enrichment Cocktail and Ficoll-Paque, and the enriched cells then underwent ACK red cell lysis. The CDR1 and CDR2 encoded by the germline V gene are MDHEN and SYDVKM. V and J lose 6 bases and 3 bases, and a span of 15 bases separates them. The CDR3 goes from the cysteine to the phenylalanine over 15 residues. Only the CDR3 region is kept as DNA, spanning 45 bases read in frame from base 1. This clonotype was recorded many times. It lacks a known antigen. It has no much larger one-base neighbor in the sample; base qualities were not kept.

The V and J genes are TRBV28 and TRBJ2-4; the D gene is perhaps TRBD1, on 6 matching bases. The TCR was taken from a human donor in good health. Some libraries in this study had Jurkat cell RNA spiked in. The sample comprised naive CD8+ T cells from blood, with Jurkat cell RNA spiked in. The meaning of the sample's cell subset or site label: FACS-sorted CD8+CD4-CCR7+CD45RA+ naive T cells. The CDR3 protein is CASSDRKLLKNIQYF. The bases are TGTGCCAGCAGCGACAGGAAACTCCTCAAAAACATTCAGTACTTC.